Described below is a single T cell receptor beta chain sequence and its context. Its antigen is currently not known. One base away there is no much larger clone; base qualities are not given. The sample is drawn from a study of cytomegalovirus exposure and HLA in healthy donors (dated 2017 in TCRdb). Looking at the study overall: According to an earlier analysis of a few hundred of the donors, about 179 million T cells yielded 117 million unique TCR beta sequences and approximately 300 Gb of sequence data. To study patterns of TCR occurrence, a later analysis re-analyzed previously published TCR beta repertoires from 650 to 750 donors and added high-resolution HLA genotyping. The study profiled the T cell repertoires of under 850 subjects by immunosequencing and related them to cytomegalovirus serostatus. A later genetic analysis used genome-wide SNP genotypes for 398 of the 666 donors, treating that subset as a discovery cohort. All discovery cohort repertoires had been generated on a single sequencing platform. To predict cytomegalovirus infection status, the study combined high-throughput TCR immunosequencing, statistical association of individual TCRs with disease status, and machine learning. Donor age, sex, ethnicity and CMV serostatus were collected together with the repertoire data. Because of strong linkage in the cohort, roughly five DR-DQ haplotypes were treated as single units for association and clustering. HLA typing included class I and class II loci at four-digit resolution. An earlier analysis of about 620 of the donors applied high-throughput TCR beta sequencing to assess whether each TCR beta V gene segment acted as functional or pseudogenic. An early release covering roughly 600 HLA-typed donors comprised about 310 gigabases of sequencing data and 65 million to 100 million unique TCR sequences. The number of typed donors differed by locus: about 620-640 for A, B, C, DRB1 and DQB1; some 500 for DQA1; about 600 for DPA1; and roughly 470 for DPB1. Along with the roughly 670-subject first cohort, a separate validation cohort of about 110 different subjects was used. Of the 350 to 400 genotyped donors, approximately 83% fell in the genetic ancestry cluster associated with self-reported Caucasian donors. The study was designed to test whether signatures of past pathogen exposure could be identified by cataloging public T cell receptors. Rather than drawing on any new phenotypic data, the later analysis identified candidate immune exposures from TCR beta sequences and the way those sequences occurred across donors. Among a few hundred genotyped donors of the cohort, an average of approximately 240,000 unique TCR beta nucleotide sequences were sequenced per donor, roughly 20% of them non-productive. What the authors observed across the whole study: According to a later analysis, parvovirus B19, influenza, CMV and Epstein-Barr virus appeared linked to several top co-occurrence clusters. The sequencing pipeline was judged likely to have produced a cluster of highly shared sequence variants as a technical artifact. Only TCR beta chains were sequenced in this cohort, and the absence of alpha or paired-chain data limited detectable features. HLA typing was unavailable for some donors at each locus, so association tests used only the typed subset. According to a later analysis, TCR association rates differed among HLA loci, with DRB1 alleles showing the most associated TCRs and HLA-C alleles showing the fewest. When HLA alleles, especially DR and DQ, strongly co-occurred, TCR associations were difficult to assign to individual alleles. The classifier was reported to diagnose cytomegalovirus status with high specificity and sensitivity in both the original cohort and the validation cohort. A further reported finding was that TCR beta sequences accurately predicted the HLA-A and HLA-B alleles for most subjects in the first cohort. An earlier analysis of 587 of the donors showed that most TCR beta V segments appeared in productive rearrangements either about 87% or about 30% of the time, which broadly matched IMGT annotations. V-gene and J-gene trimming of TCR beta chains was associated with a missense DCLRE1C variant in a later genetic analysis, and the association was replicated in an independent cohort. Sequencing depth was assumed to be roughly uniform across donors in the presence/absence analyses, though that assumption may not hold. Specific HLA alleles were associated with more than 15,000 TCR beta sequences at a false discovery rate of 0.05 in a later analysis. Because the 87-base-pair reads could not distinguish some IMGT-functional V segments, including TRBV6-2 and TRBV6-3, those segments were excluded. The only immune exposure information available for the cohort was CMV serostatus. A later analysis found that most CMV-associated TCR beta chains appeared HLA-restricted, with HLA associations seemingly driven largely by CMV exposure. According to the authors, the approach could potentially be generalized to other disease states and immunological phenotypes. Most TCR sequences were seen in very few donors, while some public TCRs were found in many individuals. The earlier analysis of 587 of the donors excluded some 15 rarely observed V segments, including chromosome 9 orphons, because counts were too low. In the study, 164 TCR beta chains were listed as associated with cytomegalovirus. Compared with the approximately 600-donor mean, donors in an Asian-associated ancestry cluster had fewer N-insertions in productive TCRs, according to a later genetic analysis. Linkage disequilibrium might explain the correlated functional status among segregating V segments, but an unknown experimental factor could not be ruled out. In vitro tests confirmed that a few of the cytomegalovirus-associated TCR beta chains recognize cytomegalovirus antigens. Compared with equally common non-associated chains, HLA-associated TCR beta chains in a later analysis were more clonally expanded and had lower generation probabilities.

The cohort was made up of approximately 670 healthy bone marrow donors. At the time of sampling, all cohort members were nominally healthy, though unrecorded immune exposures were likely present. The donor tested CMV seronegative and was one of the 352 seronegative cohort members. Every donor gave a peripheral blood sample, and the peripheral blood mononuclear cells from that sample were used for TCR beta sequencing. Genomic DNA extraction from the blood cell samples was performed with the Qiagen DNeasy Blood Extraction Kit. For CDR1 and CDR2, the germline V gene lists MGHDK and SYGVNS. The CDR3 starts with the cysteine, ends with the phenylalanine, and has 18 residues. The retained sequence is limited to the CDR3, 54 bases, with the frame set at the first base. V is trimmed back by 4 bases and J by 0 bases, and the junction contains 15 bases that no gene match accounts for. The library was produced with the immunoSEQ multiplex PCR assay. The multiplex PCR relied on a mix of 60 forward primers for TCR Vbeta segments and 13 reverse primers for TCR Jbeta segments. Amplification of the CDR3 region of rearranged TCR beta genes was performed with a multiplex PCR assay on genomic DNA. Amplified TCR beta libraries were sequenced as 87-base-pair reads on the Illumina HiSeq System. The published analysis was carried out like this. A later analysis counted about 80 million unique TCR beta chains across the 666 repertoires, and some 11 million of these chains were shared by at least two donors. Raw reads were error-corrected and collapsed into unique sequences by a nearest-neighbor algorithm in which closely related sequences were merged to remove PCR and sequencing errors. To assign V, D and J gene segments, CDR3 sequences were aligned to IMGT reference sequences. For a sequence to be retained, a match of at least six nucleotides to both a V gene segment and a J gene segment was required. Rearrangements were classified as productive when the CDR3 lacked stop codons and remained in frame with V and J, and all other rearrangements were classified as non-productive. Following IMGT convention, CDR3 was defined as the stretch from the second conserved V-encoded cysteine to the conserved J-encoded phenylalanine. In an earlier analysis of 500 to 650 of the donors, sequences lacking an unambiguous match to a single V gene segment were excluded. In an earlier analysis of approximately 500 of the donors, a V segment was called functional when productive rearrangements were above 56.7%, and segregating when the standard deviation between donors exceeded 5%. To diagnose cytomegalovirus status from the catalog of TCR beta chain sequences, a statistical classification framework was built. V and J gene assignment, in a later analysis, came from comparing TCR nucleotide sequences with IMGT/GENE-DB human TR gene sequences. The TCRdist pipeline was used in a later analysis to assign CDR3 sequences and most-parsimonious VDJ recombination scenarios. In a later analysis, each TCR beta chain was defined by its CDR3 amino acid sequence together with its V-gene family, and reads without a unique V-gene family were excluded. A later analysis removed 500 to 650 highly shared, low-generation-probability nucleotide sequences to deal with suspected cross-contamination and a sequencing artifact. For each public chain, a later analysis derived a clonal expansion index from normalized ranks of inferred template counts within each repertoire. In a later analysis, generation probabilities were computed with a VDJ recombination model fitted to out-of-frame rearrangements, and the resulting probabilities were checked against IGoR. Hypergeometric tests were used in a later analysis to score TCR-TCR, TCR-HLA and TCR-CMV co-occurrence, with a repertoire-size bias correction applied to the TCR pairs. To estimate false discovery rates, a later analysis permuted the HLA or CMV assignments 20 times. In a later analysis, co-occurring TCRs were grouped with DBSCAN, and TCRdist sequence similarity was added when clustering was performed within HLA-allele-positive subsets. Repertoires with fewer than 30,000 or more than 120,000 public chains were left out of co-occurrence clustering, as were several repertoires with anomalous nucleotide sharing. TCRdb obtained this table from immuneACCESS and retained in-frame rearrangements with V and J assigned. These tables miss some clones; where compared with another copy, unresolved V genes account for less than half of the shortfall, and the remainder is unexplained. That table is the source of V, J and clone size, and D and trimming were worked out from the DNA. The sample includes about 140,000 clones, with 60% to 80% observed a single time. The top ten clones comprise 2% to 2.5% of the sample.

The origin of this receptor is a man younger than 45 in good health and CMV-seronegative. The V gene is TRBV25-1 and the J gene is TRBJ2-7; 7 of the junction bases match TRBD1. Material for sequencing was PBMCs. CDR3 loop: CASSVAGGGSTRSYEQYF. The DNA sequence is as follows: TGTGCCAGCAGTGTGGCAGGGGGTGGTAGCACCCGCTCCTACGAGCAGTACTTC.